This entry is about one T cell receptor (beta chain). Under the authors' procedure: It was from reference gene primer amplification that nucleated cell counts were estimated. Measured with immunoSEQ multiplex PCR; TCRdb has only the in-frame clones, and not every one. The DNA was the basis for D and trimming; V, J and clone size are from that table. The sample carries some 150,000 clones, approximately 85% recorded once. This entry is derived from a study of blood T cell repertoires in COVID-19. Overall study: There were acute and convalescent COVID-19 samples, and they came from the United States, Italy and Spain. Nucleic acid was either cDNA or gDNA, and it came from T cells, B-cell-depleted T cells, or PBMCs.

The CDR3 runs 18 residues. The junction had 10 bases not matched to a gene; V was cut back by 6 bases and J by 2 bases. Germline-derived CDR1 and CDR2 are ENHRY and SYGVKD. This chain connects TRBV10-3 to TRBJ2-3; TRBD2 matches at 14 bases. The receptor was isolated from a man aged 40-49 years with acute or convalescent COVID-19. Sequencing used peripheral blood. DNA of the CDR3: TGTGCCATCAGCGAGCCGGGACTAGCGGGGGTAAACACAGATACGCAGTATTTT. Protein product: CAISEPGLAGVNTDTQYF.